The clone carrying this T cell receptor beta chain has a handful of counts. The target antigen is unknown. Generated by immunoSEQ multiplex PCR, the TCRdb table keeps only in-frame clones and is missing some. The table shows some 980,000 clones, with around 80% occurring only once. This entry is derived from a study of shared clonotypes between healthy human individuals. Findings and caveats of the study: Donor scarcity curtailed the genetic and exposure-history diversity represented herein. Some clonotypes were shared by all four sorted-subset donors, while others were not shared. The non-shared ones had lower generation probabilities than the shared ones.

Germline V CDR1 and CDR2: MNHNS, SASEGT. V lost 2 bases and J lost 1, with 12 bases in between. This CDR3 spans 17 amino acids. The specimen sequenced was memory CD4+ T cells sorted from blood. Subset noted: CD45RA-negative fraction. The chain uses TRBV6-1 and TRBJ1-6, with D maybe TRBD1 (5 bases). The clonotype comes from a man between 18 and 35 years old in good health. The CDR3 DNA sequence: TGTGCCAGCAGTGAAACGGCAGGGCGGTCCTATAATTCACCCCTCCACTTT. This gives the protein CASSETAGRSYNSPLHF.